This TCR beta chain came from a study of blood T cell repertoires in COVID-19. Study information: Samples representing acute and convalescent COVID-19 were sourced from the United States, Italy and Spain. PBMCs, B-cell-depleted T cells, or T cells provided the cDNA or gDNA that made up the material.

The germline V gene has CDR1 SGHKS and CDR2 YYEKEE (reference sequence). The J segment lost 0 bases and the V segment lost 5 bases, leaving 10 bases of the junction unmatched. This CDR3 spans 17 amino acids. Methods used by the authors: Researchers report that nucleated cell counts were estimated from reference gene primer amplification. Repertoires were generated with immunoSEQ multiplex PCR, while TCRdb's copy carries only in-frame clones and drops some. The V and J calls and clone size come from that table; D and trimming were worked out from the DNA. The repertoire consists of more than 100,000 clones, with roughly three quarters occurring once and the leading ten covering 4%.

V gene TRBV5-5 combines with J gene TRBJ1-2, with 10 bases identical to TRBD1. The origin of this receptor is a woman of 80 years or more with acute or convalescent COVID-19. Sequenced sample: peripheral blood. In DNA, the CDR3 is TGTGCCAGCAGTCAGGGGACAGGGGTCCTAGCTAACTATGGCTACACCTTC. This codes for CASSQGTGVLANYGYTF.